The entry below describes one T cell receptor beta chain. This clonotype was recorded at least ten times. There is no known antigen for this receptor. There are no base qualities to consult, and no much larger clone falls within one base. Preparation of the library involved 5' RACE. The sequencing machine was an Illumina HiSeq 2000. Template switching introduced a universal primer binding site; the final cDNA contained a unique molecular identifier, enabling accurate counting of TCR cDNA molecules. Specific primers in the conserved constant-segment region were used to synthesize first-strand cDNA for TCR alpha and beta chains. To control for contamination, every cDNA library was double barcoded, receiving both a SMART-Mk sample barcode and Illumina barcodes. TruSeq adapter sequences along with Illumina sample barcodes were introduced in two successive PCR steps. TCR alpha and beta cDNA libraries were sequenced on the Illumina HiSeq platform with custom primers. In the original analysis: MiGEC processed the raw reads to extract unique molecular identifiers, while MiXCR was used to determine the CDR3 positions. For each individual, recombination models were inferred using an EM algorithm with the repgenHMM and IGoR tools. Shared clonotypes were analyzed with the tcR package in R, and sharing was normalized by the product of cloneset sizes. To study raw recombination free of thymic and clonal selection effects, out-of-frame nonproductive sequences were analyzed. The public reads were quality trimmed at Q25 with fastp and then assembled into clones with MiXCR by TCRdb, keeping productive beta chains. Each entry merges the rows of one CDR3 protein and shows their most common DNA and genes. The authors' filters were not applied to this entry. The sample records around 960,000 distinct CDR3 sequences, about 12% of which are singletons. 1.5% to 2% of the sample belongs to the ten largest clones.

These data originate in a study of identical twins (dated by TCRdb to 2016 to 2017). General notes on the study: To test whether fetal clonotypes persist, the study used deep sequencing on TCR alpha and beta repertoires from monozygotic twins, unrelated adults of various ages, and cord blood. To rule out contamination, replicate twin experiments were performed at different times with different library preparation protocols. The paper as a whole reports these results and caveats: In beta out-of-frame sequences, excess twin sharing was weaker, because having fewer shared sequences lowered the signal-to-noise ratio. Invariant T cells such as MAIT and iNKT could partly confound zero-insertion analyses, though diverse VJ usage argued against this for most clonotypes. Compared with coincidental sharing between unrelated individuals, an excess of low generation-probability sequences was observed among out-of-frame TCR alpha sequences shared between twins. In monozygotic twins, recombination models systematically underestimated out-of-frame TCR alpha sharing, but the models matched the sharing seen between unrelated individuals. Because the same donors could not be followed over many years, the conclusions relied on cross-sectional statistical analysis. Abundant cord blood beta clonotypes carried fewer insertions; young adult naive repertoires showed a weaker similar trend, while memory repertoires showed none.

Only healthy Caucasian donors were included. Three pairs of female monozygotic twins, all aged about 18 to 29 years, made up the twin cohort. The RNA used for TCR libraries was isolated from peripheral blood mononuclear cells. V is trimmed back by 0 bases and J by 2 bases, and the junction contains 5 bases that no gene match accounts for. From cysteine to phenylalanine, the CDR3 is 16 amino acids long. The DNA shown is the 48-base CDR3, in frame from base 1. Based on the germline V gene (reference sequence), the CDR1 and CDR2 sequences are SGHKS and YYEKEE. This sample was shared with a second study, whose subject was yellow fever vaccine responses in identical twins. The second paper further reports: The authors reported that the T cell response to vaccination in identical twins appeared partly convergent and partly personalized. The study precisely tracked vaccine-responding T cell clones in identical twins.

Rearrangement joined TRBV5-5 to TRBJ2-1; 7 bases in the middle match TRBD1. Material: PBMCs. This clonotype originated in a woman in her late teens or twenties in good health. Read as DNA, the sequence is TGTGCCAGCAGCTTGGGGGACAGTCTGACCTACAATGAGCAGTTCTTC. This translates into CASSLGDSLTYNEQFF.